The table lists the clone carrying this T cell receptor beta chain with many counts. No antigen is known for it. Germline V CDR1 and CDR2: KGHSH, LQKENI. The V gene lost 1 base and the J gene lost 4 bases, with 10 bases spanning the gap. The CDR3 extends over 15 amino acids. The data are from a study of CD8 T cells in ankylosing spondylitis. TCRdb re-called the 5' RACE reads with MiXCR, one entry per CDR3 protein. The sample lists 330,000 or so distinct CDR3 sequences, 8% seen once, with roughly 15% in the top ten. Study findings and constraints: Ankylosing spondylitis blood appeared to be characterized by a TCR beta motif of roughly eight highly homologous variants.

Sequencing was carried out using blood, either unsorted or a sorted T cell fraction (not recorded which). The TCR originated in a male donor with ankylosing spondylitis. V usage is TRBV18 and J usage is TRBJ2-2; tentative D call: TRBD1 (5 bases). The CDR3 DNA follows: TGTGCCAGCTCACCACGAACAGACAGCACCGGGGAGCTGTTTTTT. Its protein product is CASSPRTDSTGELFF.